The rows below give T cell receptor beta chains drawn from one sample of a study of siplizumab effects on memory and regulatory T cells. Assay used: immunoSEQ multiplex PCR; TCRdb lists only in-frame clones, some missing. The sample carries 87,000 or so clones, about 90% recorded once. What was sequenced was CD4+ T cells sorted from blood. These receptors were taken from a human donor in good health. CDR3s include the opening cysteine and the closing phenylalanine or tryptophan. Each record gives: D gene, V gene, clone size, J gene, CDR3 DNA, CDR3 protein. The D gene is left open where the match is weak. A clone size is listed for some rows: how often the clone was seen (once, few, many), or a class if it is expanded.

>TRBD1|TRBV5-6|.|TRBJ2-7
TGTGCCAGCAGCGGACAGGGCCAATCCTACGAGCAGTACTTC
CASSGQGQSYEQYF
>TRBD1|TRBV9|.|TRBJ2-5
TGTGCCAGCAGCGTAGGGGACAGGGTAAGGACCCAGTACTTC
CASSVGDRVRTQYF
>.|TRBV10-3|.|TRBJ1-1
TGTGCCATCAGTGAGAACACAGTGAACACTGAAGCTTTCTTT
CAISENTVNTEAFF
>TRBD2|TRBV16|.|TRBJ2-1
TGTGCCAGCAGCCAATCTGTAGCGGGGGAGCAGTTCTTC
CASSQSVAGEQFF
>.|TRBV5-6|.|TRBJ2-1
TGTGCCAGCAGCTTGGGCGGGACCATAACCTACAATGAGCAGTTCTTC
CASSLGGTITYNEQFF
>.|TRBV2|.|TRBJ2-1
TGTGCCACCTCCCCCTGGGGAAGCTCCTACAATGAGCAGTTCTTC
CATSPWGSSYNEQFF
>TRBD2|TRBV27|.|TRBJ2-1
TGTGCCAGCAGTCCGGGACTAGCGGTTTACTCCTACAATGAGCAGTTCTTC
CASSPGLAVYSYNEQFF
>TRBD2|TRBV5-4|once|TRBJ2-5
TGTGCCAGCAGGACAAGCGGGAGGCCGGAGACCCAGTACTTC
CASRTSGRPETQYF
>.|TRBV9|.|TRBJ1-3
TGTGCCAGCAGCGGTCCGTACTCTGGAAACACCATATATTTT
CASSGPYSGNTIYF
>TRBD1|TRBV29-1|.|TRBJ2-5
TGCAGCGCTATAGGGGGACAGGGGCAACTAGAGTACTTC
CSAIGGQGQLEYF
>.|TRBV7-2|.|TRBJ2-1
TGTGCCAGCAGCTTATTGAACAGTTACTACAATGAGCAGTTCTTC
CASSLLNSYYNEQFF
>.|TRBV18|.|TRBJ1-1
TGTGCCAGCTCACCGGTTGGGGTCACTGAAGCTTTCTTT
CASSPVGVTEAFF
>TRBD2|TRBV15|.|TRBJ2-1
TGTGCCACCAGCAAAAGACTAGCGGGAGGGTACAATGAGCAGTTCTTC
CATSKRLAGGYNEQFF
>.|TRBV18|.|TRBJ1-1
TGTGCCAGCTCACCACAGGGAAGGGGAGCTTTCTTT
CASSPQGRGAFF
>.|TRBV28|.|TRBJ2-1
TGTGCCAGCAGCGACCCCGCGGGAAGGGCGAATGAGCAGTTCTTC
CASSDPAGRANEQFF
>TRBD1|TRBV10-3|.|TRBJ2-7
TGTGCCAGCCACGGGACAGGCCGCTCCTACGAGCAGTACTTC
CASHGTGRSYEQYF
>.|TRBV28|once|TRBJ2-7
TGTGCCAGCGGACTACGAGGGGCGTGGGAGCAGTACTTC
CASGLRGAWEQYF
>.|TRBV21-1|.|TRBJ1-6
TGTGCCAGCAGCACATTGCGGGACTTTAATTCACCCCTCCACTTT
CASSTLRDFNSPLHF
>.|TRBV27|.|TRBJ2-5
TGTGCCAGCAGTTGCGGAACCCTCAAGTACTTC
CASSCGTLKYF
>.|TRBV19|.|TRBJ1-5
TGTGCCAGTAGTCGGGACCGCAATCAGCCCCAGCATTTT
CASSRDRNQPQHF
>.|TRBV6-5|.|TRBJ2-7
TGTGCCAGCAGTTACGGTCTTTTCTACGAGCAGTACTTC
CASSYGLFYEQYF
>.|TRBV6-1|.|TRBJ2-7
TGTGCCAGCAGTCGCAACCAACTGTATCTGTACTTC
CASSRNQLYLYF
>.|TRBV6-7|.|TRBJ1-3
TGTGCCAGCAGTATTTCTGGGCTACAGGTAGGGGCCTCTGGAAACACCATATATTTT
CASSISGLQVGASGNTIYF
>.|TRBV29-1|.|TRBJ1-1
TGCAGCGTGCGGACAGACATGAACACTGAAGCTTTCTTT
CSVRTDMNTEAFF
>TRBD1|TRBV6-6|.|TRBJ2-1
TGTGCCAGCAGCCTCACAGGGGTCAATGAGCAGTTCTTC
CASSLTGVNEQFF
>TRBD1|TRBV5-1|.|TRBJ2-7
TGCGCCAGCAGCTTTGGGGACAGAGCCTACGAGCAGTACTTC
CASSFGDRAYEQYF
>.|TRBV27|.|TRBJ2-5
TGTGCCAGCAGTTTACAGGGGAGGGAGACCCAGTACTTC
CASSLQGRETQYF
>.|TRBV29-1|.|TRBJ2-1
TGCAGCGTTAAGGACTCTCCCCCCTACAATGAGCAGTTCTTC
CSVKDSPPYNEQFF
>TRBD2|TRBV19|.|TRBJ2-4
TGTGCCAGTAGTATTTCTGCGGGGACTAGCGGGACAATTCAGTACTTC
CASSISAGTSGTIQYF
>TRBD2|TRBV13|.|TRBJ2-2
TGTGTCAGCAGCCCCTATGTGGGTACTAGCGGGACCACCGGGGAGCTGTTTTTT
CVSSPYVGTSGTTGELFF
>.|TRBV11-3|.|TRBJ2-1
TGTGCCAGCAGCTTAGAAGGGGTTTCCTACAATGAGCAGTTCTTC
CASSLEGVSYNEQFF
>.|TRBV7-9|.|TRBJ2-7
TGTGCCAGCAGCCCCATGGGGACCAACCGCGAGCAGTACTTC
CASSPMGTNREQYF
>TRBD1|TRBV2|.|TRBJ2-7
TGTGCCAGCAGTCGGACAGGGTACGAGCAGTACTTC
CASSRTGYEQYF
>TRBD1|TRBV2|.|TRBJ2-2
TGTGCCAGCAAGAGACAGGGGAGCGGCGGGGAGCTGTTTTTT
CASKRQGSGGELFF
>.|TRBV7-9|.|TRBJ1-1
TGTGCCAGCAGCAGGGGCGCGAACACTGAAGCTTTCTTT
CASSRGANTEAFF
>.|TRBV6-5|.|TRBJ1-2
TGTGCCAGCAGTTCCGAAAGGGAATTGAGCGGCTACACCTTC
CASSSERELSGYTF
>.|TRBV15|.|TRBJ1-5
TGTGCCACCAGCAGAGTCAGGGGCCCCTCGCCCCAGCATTTT
CATSRVRGPSPQHF
>.|TRBV7-8|.|TRBJ2-3
TGTGCCAGCACTCCCTTAGGGAACACAGATACGCAGTATTTT
CASTPLGNTDTQYF
>TRBD2|TRBV5-1|.|TRBJ2-1
TGCGCCAGCACACAAGGGACTAGCGGGAGTGGGTCCTACAATGAGCAGTTCTTC
CASTQGTSGSGSYNEQFF
>TRBD2|TRBV6-6|.|TRBJ2-7
TGTGCCAGCAGTTACCCCGGACTAGCGGGATCCTACGAGCAGTACTTC
CASSYPGLAGSYEQYF
>TRBD1|TRBV7-9|.|TRBJ1-2
TGTGCCAGCAGCCCCCGACAGGGACCCTATGGCTACACCTTC
CASSPRQGPYGYTF
>.|TRBV20-1|.|TRBJ2-5
TGCAGTGCCTCGAAAGAGACCCAGTACTTC
CSASKETQYF
>.|TRBV27|.|TRBJ2-7
TGTGCCAGCAGCCCTGTCGGACTCCGCGAGCAGTACTTC
CASSPVGLREQYF
>.|TRBV29-1|.|TRBJ1-2
TGCAGCGGATCCGGGACTACCTATGGCTACACCTTC
CSGSGTTYGYTF
>TRBD2|TRBV2|.|TRBJ2-1
TGTGCCAGCAGGATAACTAGCGGGAGGGTCGATGAGCAGTTCTTC
CASRITSGRVDEQFF
>TRBD1|TRBV6-7|.|TRBJ1-5
TGTGCCAGCAGTTACAAAGACAGGGGTCAGCCCCAGCATTTT
CASSYKDRGQPQHF
>TRBD2|TRBV5-1|.|TRBJ2-5
TGCGCCAGCAGCTTGGCGGGGCAGGGAGGGCAAGAGACCCAGTACTTC
CASSLAGQGGQETQYF
>.|TRBV4-2|.|TRBJ2-1
TGTGCCAGCAGCCAACGCCTGGGGGCACCAACCACCTCAGGTGAGCAGTTCTTC
CASSQRLGAPTTSGEQFF
>TRBD2|TRBV7-9|.|TRBJ2-1
TGTGCCAGCAGTCAGTCCGGGACTAACAATGAGCAGTTCTTC
CASSQSGTNNEQFF
>TRBD1|TRBV25-1|.|TRBJ1-4
TGTGCCAGCAGTGGACAGGGAGGTGAAAAACTGTTTTTT
CASSGQGGEKLFF
>TRBD1|TRBV28|.|TRBJ1-2
TGTGCCAGCTTACTCGGACAGGGGGCGCGAGGCTACACCTTC
CASLLGQGARGYTF
>.|TRBV11-1|.|TRBJ2-1
TGTGCCAGCAGCGCCAGTCCCGGTCGAATTGGATACAATGAGCAGTTCTTC
CASSASPGRIGYNEQFF
>.|TRBV7-1|.|TRBJ2-1
TGTGCCAGCAGCTTCCGGGACCTCGAGGGCGGGCAGTTCTTC
CASSFRDLEGGQFF